These 22 T cell receptor beta chains share one sample of origin, sequenced in a study of blood T cell repertoires in COVID-19. Produced via immunoSEQ multiplex PCR; TCRdb's table is partial and in-frame only. Of 95,000 to 150,000 clones listed, about 86% are singletons. Material for sequencing was peripheral blood. These receptor sequences come from a woman aged 45-65 years with acute or convalescent COVID-19.

The chain joins TRBV30 to TRBJ1-4, with D unresolved. CDR3 length: 13 amino acids. V was trimmed by 2 bases and J by 0 bases, leaving 4 bases between them. Germline CDR1 GTSNPN, CDR2 SVGIG (reference sequence). The CDR3 DNA is TGTGCCTGGAGTCGGGCAACTAATGAAAAACTGTTTTTT. Translation: CAWSRATNEKLFF.

The chain recombines TRBV28 with TRBJ1-2; 7 bases are a match to TRBD1. V trimming: 8 bases; J trimming: 4 bases; junction bases outside the gene matches: 4. Germline assignment: CDR1 MDHEN and CDR2 SYDVKM. This CDR3 is 12 amino acids long. The CDR3 DNA is TGTGCCAGCGATCAGGGGGGCTATGGCTACACCTTC. Encoded protein: CASDQGGYGYTF.

The chain joins TRBV19 to TRBJ1-5; D might be TRBD1 (6 bases). Germline values: CDR1 LNHDA, CDR2 SQIVND (reference sequence). Deletions cut 5 bases from V and 4 bases from J, with 15 bases between. This CDR3 spans 15 amino acids. The DNA for the CDR3 is TGTGCCAGTAGTTCGACAGGTGCTCCTAATCAGCCCCAGCATTTT. Translated, it gives CASSSTGAPNQPQHF.

The J gene is TRBJ2-7, the V gene TRBV6-5; a weak D match, TRBD1 (7 bases). The CDR3 sequence is 14 residues long. CDR1 is MNHEY and CDR2 is SVGAGI in the germline V gene. The V end lost 6 bases, the J end lost 0 bases, and 12 bases lay between the germline ends. In DNA, the CDR3 is TGTGCCAGCAGGCGGGGACAGAGCTCCTACGAGCAGTACTTC. It translates to CASRRGQSSYEQYF.

The chain joins TRBV19 to TRBJ2-2, with D perhaps matching TRBD1 (7 bases). Trimming left V 5 bases short and J 2 bases short, with 18 bases between. The germline gives CDR1 LNHDA, CDR2 SQIVND (reference sequence). The CDR3 has 17 residues. The CDR3 region has the DNA TGTGCCAGTAGTCGACAGGGAACGGGAGCTAACACCGGGGAGCTGTTTTTT. This translates into CASSRQGTGANTGELFF.

To note about this clone: Other DNA sequences from this sample encode an identical CDR3 as well. V and J are TRBV19 and TRBJ2-7; tentatively, D is TRBD2 (6 bases). Trimming removed 3 bases from V and 0 bases from J, with 9 bases in between. The CDR3 covers 14 residues. Germline loops: CDR1 LNHDA, CDR2 SQIVND (reference sequence). The CDR3 here is CASSIAGPSYEQYF. The CDR3 DNA is TGTGCCAGTAGTATTGCGGGGCCCTCCTACGAGCAGTACTTC. Based on the CDR3 plus reference TRBV19 and TRBJ2-7, the full variable domain is DGGITQSPKYLFRKEGQNVTLSCEQNLNHDAMYWYRQDPGQGLRLIYYSQIVNDFQKGDIAEGYSVSREKKESFPLTVTSAQKNPTAFYLCASSIAGPSYEQYFGPGTRLTVT.

The rearrangement uses TRBV27 and TRBJ1-5; D not certain. Germline CDR1 MNHEY, CDR2 SMNVEV (reference sequence). The ends were cut back, 5 bases at V and 2 bases at J, with 7 bases in the middle. The CDR3 is 13 residues long. The CDR3 DNA reads as TGTGCCAGCAGTCCCCTAGGCAATCAGCCCCAGCATTTT. Amino acid sequence: CASSPLGNQPQHF.

Of note for this clone: The junction departs from germline at one end; a sequencing error may be responsible. In DNA, the CDR3 is TGTGCCGGGAGTCGGGACACGGTGTATGAGACCCAGTACTTC. Its protein is CAGSRDTVYETQYF. V usage is TRBV30 and J usage is TRBJ2-5, with a tentative D call TRBD1 (6 bases). Germline CDR1 is GTSNPN and CDR2 is SVGIG (reference sequence). The CDR3 spans 14 residues.

The V gene is TRBV4-3, the J gene TRBJ2-1; no definite D call. Germline V gene lookup returns CDR1 LGHNA and CDR2 YSLEER. The CDR3 sequence is 15 residues long. V lost 0 bases and J lost 2, with 8 bases in between. The CDR3: CASSQDGPPYNEQFF. DNA for the CDR3: TGCGCCAGCAGCCAAGATGGGCCACCCTACAATGAGCAGTTCTTC.

The chain is built from TRBV7-9 and TRBJ2-1; the match to TRBD1 covers 7 bases. This CDR3 is built from 13 residues. The V and J ends lost 2 bases and 10 bases, in that order; junction bases with no gene match: 5. Germline V gene sequence: CDR1 SEHNR, CDR2 FQNEAQ (reference sequence). The chain's CDR3 is CASSLKGAREQFF. CDR3 DNA: TGTGCCAGCAGCTTAAAGGGGGCAAGGGAGCAGTTCTTC.

The J gene is TRBJ2-7, the V gene TRBV11-2; D gene uncertain. Germline CDR1 SGHAT, CDR2 FQNNGV. V dropped 4 bases and J dropped 3 bases, with 10 bases sitting between them. The CDR3 is 13 residues long. The CDR3 region is CASSWLVNYEQYF. CDR3 bases: TGTGCCAGCAGCTGGCTTGTCAACTACGAGCAGTACTTC.

The chain joins TRBV4-3 to TRBJ2-3, with TRBD2 identical over 15 bases. The CDR3 is made up of 21 amino acids. J gave up 0 bases and V 4 bases, and 14 bases lay outside the gene matches. CDR1 is LGHNA and CDR2 is YSLEER in the germline V gene. As DNA, the CDR3 is TGCGCCAGCAGCCCAGGAGCCCCGGGACTAGCGGGGGGCCCTAGCACAGATACGCAGTATTTT. Its protein product is CASSPGAPGLAGGPSTDTQYF.

This chain connects TRBV5-1 to TRBJ1-2; 9 bases fit TRBD1. The germline V gene has CDR1 SGHRS and CDR2 YFSETQ. Trimming took 3 bases from V and 4 from J; bases not matched to a gene: 4. This CDR3 contains 14 residues. The CDR3 reads CASSSGTGPYGYTF. CDR3 DNA sequence: TGCGCCAGCAGCTCCGGGACAGGGCCCTATGGCTACACCTTC.

This sequence joins TRBV7-2 and TRBJ2-5, with D maybe TRBD1 (6 bases). Germline CDR1 SGHTA, CDR2 FQGNSA. Trimming cost V 3 bases and J 3 bases, with 8 bases left between them. The CDR3 spans 13 residues. This CDR3 is CASSFRTEETQYF. The CDR3 DNA reads as TGTGCCAGCAGCTTCCGGACAGAAGAGACCCAGTACTTC.

The V gene is TRBV5-4, the J gene TRBJ2-7; D is unresolved. Trimming removed 3 bases from V and 2 bases from J, with 15 bases in between. The CDR3 runs to 15 residues. Germline V gene data show CDR1 as SGHNT and CDR2 as YYREEE (reference sequence). The CDR3: CASSSRTASPYEQYF. The CDR3 nucleotides are TGTGCCAGCAGCTCTAGAACTGCCAGCCCCTACGAGCAGTACTTC. Full variable domain (outside the CDR3, taken from reference TRBV5-4 and TRBJ2-7): ETGVTQSPTHLIKTRGQQVTLRCSSQSGHNTVSWYQQALGQGPQFIFQYYREEENGRGNFPPRFSGLQFPNYSSELNVNALELDDSALYLCASSSRTASPYEQYFGPGTRLTVT.

The V gene is TRBV7-2, the J gene TRBJ1-3; the D is unclear. Trimming shortened V by 1 base and J by 4 bases, and 8 bases separated the two germline ends. Germline loops: CDR1 SGHTA, CDR2 FQGNSA. This CDR3 contains 14 residues. CDR3 sequence: CASSLGPGGNTIYF. In DNA form, the CDR3 reads TGTGCCAGCAGCTTAGGCCCGGGGGGAAACACCATATATTTT.

This clone was recorded only once. This chain connects TRBV7-9 to TRBJ1-1, with 7 bases identical to TRBD1. Germline loops: CDR1 SEHNR, CDR2 FQNEAQ (reference sequence). J gave up 11 bases and V 2 bases, and 11 bases lay outside the gene matches. The CDR3 is 14 residues long. CDR3 nucleotide sequence: TGTGCCAGCAGCTTATCCTCAGGAGGGGGCTTGGCTTTCTTT. Protein sequence: CASSLSSGGGLAFF.

This rearrangement joins TRBV29-1 to TRBJ2-5; 9 nucleotides line up with TRBD1. The CDR3 consists of 15 residues. V lost 6 bases, J lost 4 bases, and 12 bases stayed unmatched. CDR1 is SQVTM, CDR2 ANQGSEA, per germline. DNA of the CDR3: TGCAGCGTGGGGGGACAGGGATTGGCCGGAGAGACCCAGTACTTC. The encoded protein is CSVGGQGLAGETQYF.

V and J are TRBV12-3 or TRBV12-4 and TRBJ1-1; D call uncertain. V was trimmed by 3 bases and J by 4 bases, leaving 6 bases between them. The CDR3 is 12 residues long. The CDR3 DNA is TGTGCCAGCAGTTTTGGCCCCACTGAAGCTTTCTTT. Its protein is CASSFGPTEAFF.

The chain is built from TRBV6-5 and TRBJ1-2; TRBD1 might be the D (5 bases). Trimming pared 9 bases from V and 4 bases from J, leaving 18 bases between. This CDR3 comprises 14 residues. CDR1 is MNHEY and CDR2 is SVGAGI in the germline V gene. As DNA, the CDR3 is TGTGCCAGTTGTACGACAGCCGCAAGCTATGGCTACACCTTC. Protein product: CASCTTAASYGYTF.

This rearrangement joins TRBV10-3 to TRBJ2-7; TRBD2 aligns across 12 bases. The CDR3 covers 16 residues. Germline V gene lookup returns CDR1 ENHRY and CDR2 SYGVKD. Losses at the gene ends were 6 bases for V and 4 bases for J; bases not matched to a gene: 10. As DNA, the CDR3 is TGTGCCATCAGGAAGACTAGCGGGAGATATTTATACGAGCAGTACTTC. Amino acids: CAIRKTSGRYLYEQYF.

The CDR3 region has the DNA TGCGCCAGCAGCTTGGGGCCCCTTGGGGTAGCGACCAGCTCCTACAATGAGCAGTTCTTC. Amino acid sequence: CASSLGPLGVATSSYNEQFF. The genes are TRBV5-1 and TRBJ2-1, with D tentatively TRBD2 (5 bases). The length of the CDR3 is 20 residues. Trimming took 0 bases from V and 0 from J, leaving 22 bases between them. Germline lookup yields CDR1 SGHRS and CDR2 YFSETQ.